Listed below are T cell receptor beta chains from one sample, sequenced in a study of molecular identifiers for immune sequencing clone quantification. TCRdb reprocessed the PCR reads with MiXCR, giving one entry per CDR3 protein. Of about half a million distinct CDR3 sequences in the sample, 25% were seen once. The sequencing input was naive CD8+ T cells from blood, with Jurkat cell RNA spiked in. Receptors were obtained from a human donor in good health. Some libraries in this study had Jurkat cell RNA spiked in. Each CDR3 is given with its conserved first and last residue. A D gene is named only where the DNA matches it firmly. Clone size is shown for a subset of rows, as once, few, many or a class of expanded clone.

NA,TRBD1,TRBV11-2,TRBJ2-7,CASSTYRDSDTYEQYF,TGTGCCAGCAGCACGTACCGGGACAGTGATACCTACGAGCAGTACTTC
many,TRBD2,TRBV2,TRBJ2-3,CASGWTSGTDTQYF,TGTGCCAGCGGTTGGACTAGCGGGACAGATACGCAGTATTTT
NA,NA,TRBV27,TRBJ2-7,CASSLVGEAWEQYF,TGTGCCAGCAGTTTGGTAGGGGAGGCGTGGGAGCAGTACTTC
few,NA,TRBV29-1,TRBJ2-3,CSTEGELTDTQYF,TGCAGCACAGAGGGGGAGCTCACAGATACGCAGTATTTT
NA,TRBD1,TRBV5-5,TRBJ2-1,CASSWDSRLSNEQFF,TGTGCCAGCAGTTGGGACAGTCGTCTCAGCAATGAGCAGTTCTTC
NA,TRBD1,TRBV9,TRBJ2-1,CASSPWDRGNEQSF,TGTGCCAGCAGCCCCTGGGACAGGGGGAATGAGCAGTCCTTC
NA,NA,TRBV9,TRBJ1-1,CASSPAGGQGTEAFF,TGTGCCAGCAGCCCTGCCGGGGGGCAAGGCACTGAAGCTTTCTTT
NA,TRBD1,TRBV12-3/TRBV12-4,TRBJ1-6,CASSPHGQGPNSPLHF,TGTGCCAGCAGTCCCCATGGACAGGGGCCAAATTCACCCCTCCACTTT
few,TRBD2,TRBV11-2,TRBJ2-3,CASSPRGTSGSVMLDTQYF,TGTGCCAGCAGCCCCCGCGGGACTAGCGGGAGCGTGATGCTTGATACGCAGTATTTT
NA,NA,TRBV27,TRBJ2-7,CASSLSGPFEEQYF,TGTGCCAGCAGTTTATCGGGTCCTTTTGAGGAGCAGTACTTC
few,TRBD2,TRBV20-1,TRBJ2-5,CSARITGREIPSETQYF,TGCAGTGCTAGAATTACGGGGCGGGAGATACCCTCGGAGACCCAGTACTTC
many,NA,TRBV5-1,TRBJ1-5,CASSVSGVINQPQHF,TGCGCCAGCAGCGTCTCAGGGGTTATAAACCAGCCCCAGCATTTT
NA,NA,TRBV7-2,TRBJ2-7,CASSIAPFTDEQYF,TGTGCCAGCAGCATAGCCCCTTTTACAGACGAGCAGTACTTC
few,NA,TRBV11-3,TRBJ2-3,CASSLRQGKSDTQYF,TGTGCCAGCAGCTTACGCCAGGGAAAATCAGATACGCAGTATTTT
NA,NA,TRBV4-1,TRBJ1-1,CASSHQRGSTEAFF,TGCGCCAGCAGCCACCAACGGGGTAGCACTGAAGCTTTCTTT
NA,TRBD2,TRBV29-1,TRBJ2-5,CSVEFASGRQETQYF,TGCAGCGTTGAATTCGCTAGCGGGAGGCAAGAGACCCAGTACTTC
many,TRBD2,TRBV7-6,TRBJ2-1,CASSFFPSGSQVNEQFF,TGTGCCAGCAGCTTCTTCCCTAGCGGGAGCCAGGTCAATGAGCAGTTCTTC
many,NA,TRBV5-1,TRBJ1-1,CASSFTVMNTEAFF,TGCGCCAGCAGCTTTACAGTCATGAACACTGAAGCTTTCTTT
few,NA,TRBV18,TRBJ2-7,CASSPPKGRSSYEQYF,TGTGCCAGCTCACCACCGAAGGGACGAAGCTCCTACGAGCAGTACTTC
many,TRBD2,TRBV4-3,TRBJ2-3,CASSPGFRGRVDTQYF,TGCGCCAGCAGCCCAGGGTTTCGCGGGAGGGTAGATACGCAGTATTTT
many,TRBD1,TRBV9,TRBJ1-1,CASSQAPGQGYEAFF,TGTGCCAGCAGCCAAGCTCCGGGACAGGGATATGAAGCTTTCTTT
many,NA,TRBV12-3/TRBV12-4,TRBJ1-1,CASSYSSAFEAFF,TGTGCCAGCAGTTATTCGTCGGCCTTTGAAGCTTTCTTT
few,TRBD1,TRBV4-3,TRBJ1-6,CASSPGTAFNSPLHF,TGCGCCAGCAGCCCCGGGACAGCCTTTAATTCACCCCTCCACTTT
few,NA,TRBV14,TRBJ2-7,CASSHTGQTYEQYF,TGTGCCAGCAGCCACACGGGACAAACCTACGAGCAGTACTTC
many,NA,TRBV9,TRBJ2-7,CASSVDGVGEQYF,TGTGCCAGCAGCGTAGATGGGGTTGGCGAGCAGTACTTC
many,NA,TRBV5-4,TRBJ2-3,CASSLALTGPSTDTQYF,TGTGCCAGCAGCTTGGCCCTGACAGGACCCAGCACAGATACGCAGTATTTT
NA,TRBD2,TRBV29-1,TRBJ2-1,CSVITGSSGTYNEQFF,TGCAGCGTCATTACGGGATCCAGCGGGACCTACAATGAGCAGTTCTTC
NA,NA,TRBV19,TRBJ1-1,CASSIRGNKNTEAFF,TGTGCCAGTAGTATCCGGGGGAATAAGAACACTGAAGCTTTCTTT
NA,TRBD2,TRBV7-9,TRBJ2-3,CASSPGLALLTDTKYF,TGTGCCAGCAGCCCCGGACTAGCGTTACTTACAGATACGAAGTATTTT
NA,NA,TRBV12-3/TRBV12-4,TRBJ2-3,CASSRIEERTDTQYF,TGTGCCAGCAGCAGAATAGAAGAACGCACAGATACGCAGTATTTT
few,NA,TRBV19,TRBJ2-7,CASSPPGWAEDEQYF,TGTGCCAGTAGTCCGCCGGGGTGGGCTGAGGACGAGCAGTACTTC
few,TRBD1,TRBV4-3,TRBJ2-7,CASSQDPGQGAGEQYF,TGCGCCAGCAGCCAAGATCCGGGACAGGGGGCCGGCGAGCAGTACTTC
NA,NA,TRBV19,TRBJ2-2,CASSIGWPPGELFF,TGTGCCAGTAGTATAGGTTGGCCACCCGGGGAGCTGTTTTTT
NA,NA,TRBV20-1,TRBJ2-7,CSARARDHPTYAQYF,TGCAGTGCTAGGGCCAGGGACCACCCTACCTACGCGCAGTACTTC
NA,NA,TRBV2,TRBJ1-1,CASSYSGTDLAGPFF,TGTGCCAGCAGTTATTCCGGGACGGACCTTGCCGGACCTTTCTTT
many,NA,TRBV6-5,TRBJ2-1,CASSYGLGDNEQFF,TGTGCCAGCAGCTATGGACTGGGCGACAATGAGCAGTTCTTC
few,NA,TRBV11-2,TRBJ1-1,CASSYTWGSLNTEAFF,TGTGCCAGCAGTTATACTTGGGGGAGCCTGAACACTGAAGCTTTCTTT
few,NA,TRBV19,TRBJ1-4,CASSIVQTRRNEKLFF,TGTGCCAGTAGTATTGTGCAGACCCGGCGGAATGAAAAACTGTTTTTT
once,TRBD2,TRBV4-1,TRBJ2-6,CASSRDRLAGSSGANILTF,TGCGCCAGCAGCCGAGATCGACTAGCGGGCAGCTCTGGGGCCAACATCCTGACTTTC
NA,NA,TRBV4-1,TRBJ2-5,CASSQDSGQETQYF,TGCGCCAGCAGCCAAGATTCCGGCCAAGAGACCCAGTACTTC
few,NA,TRBV4-3,TRBJ1-4,CASSQDTAGGISEKLFF,TGCGCCAGCAGCCAAGACACCGCCGGGGGCATCTCTGAAAAACTGTTTTTT
NA,NA,TRBV9,TRBJ2-2,CASSVEGHGELVF,TGTGCCAGCAGCGTGGAGGGCCACGGGGAGCTGGTTTTT
few,TRBD1,TRBV27,TRBJ2-7,CASSFIGQDYEQYF,TGTGCCAGCAGTTTCATTGGACAGGATTACGAGCAGTACTTC
NA,NA,TRBV12-3/TRBV12-4,TRBJ2-7,CASSLGTDLNKDYEQYF,TGTGCCAGCAGTTTAGGTACCGATCTTAATAAGGATTACGAGCAGTACTTC
few,TRBD1,TRBV20-1,TRBJ2-4,CSARDRGAKNIQYF,TGCAGTGCTAGAGACAGGGGGGCCAAAAACATTCAGTACTTC
NA,TRBD2,TRBV9,TRBJ2-7,CASSSSQRGSGEQYF,TGTGCCAGCAGCTCTAGTCAGCGGGGTTCGGGCGAGCAGTACTTC
few,NA,TRBV9,TRBJ2-1,CASSVGRRSYNEQFF,TGTGCCAGCAGCGTAGGAAGGAGATCCTACAATGAGCAGTTCTTC
many,TRBD1,TRBV19,TRBJ1-5,CASNYGDRSNQPQHF,TGTGCCAGTAACTATGGGGACAGGAGCAATCAGCCCCAGCATTTT
few,TRBD2,TRBV5-1,TRBJ2-1,CASSPGLAGESYNEQFF,TGCGCCAGCAGCCCCGGACTAGCGGGGGAGTCCTACAATGAGCAGTTCTTC
NA,TRBD1,TRBV27,TRBJ1-1,CASSLFPGGTEAFF,TGTGCCAGCAGTTTATTCCCAGGGGGCACTGAAGCTTTCTTT
NA,TRBD2,TRBV12-3/TRBV12-4,TRBJ2-3,CASSIFGLAQTDTQYF,TGTGCCAGCAGTATATTCGGACTAGCGCAGACAGATACGCAGTATTTT